The clone carrying this TCR beta chain was counted a few times. Antigen unknown. The data were taken from a study of cytomegalovirus exposure and HLA in healthy donors. The study's findings and limits: High specificity and sensitivity for cytomegalovirus status were reported for the classifier.

This PCR relied on a set of 60 Vbeta primers and 13 Jbeta primers. Clones were read by immunoSEQ multiplex PCR, and TCRdb kept only the in-frame ones, dropping some. Here the sample spans 150,000 or so clones, 70% to 80% being singletons. The CDR3 covers 12 residues. Germline CDR1 is MNHEY and CDR2 is SMNVEV (reference sequence). V was pared by 7 bases and J by 5 bases, with 12 bases between. The receptor was derived from a man aged 25-40 years in good health and CMV-seropositive. Material for sequencing was PBMCs. This chain uses TRBV27 with TRBJ2-7; TRBD2 is a possible D gene (6 bases). For the CDR3, the DNA is TGTGCCAGCAAAACGGGAGCGAACGAGCAGTACTTC. Translated: CASKTGANEQYF.